This paragraph reports one T cell receptor (beta chain). CDR3 size: 15 residues. The junction had 8 bases not matched to a gene; V was cut back by 5 bases and J by 1 base. Per the germline V gene, CDR1 is SGHVS and CDR2 is FNYEAQ. This sample was taken from a study of T-cell memory formation after mild COVID-19. TCRdb redid the calling of the 5' RACE reads with MiXCR, one entry per CDR3 protein. Of 190,000 or so distinct CDR3 sequences detected, about 21% appear once; the ten largest clones hold about 21%. The V call is TRBV7-6, the J call TRBJ2-7; 7 bases line up with TRBD1. This TCR was recovered from an adult woman who had mild COVID-19 (a few samples of this study predate the infection). Cell type and time point are not known. Sequencing was done on a sample of PBMCs or a T cell subset sorted from them (not recorded which). CDR3 amino acids: CASSPPGQQSYEQYF. The CDR3 DNA is TGTGCCAGCAGCCCCCCGGGACAGCAATCCTACGAGCAGTACTTC.